This passage covers 8 T cell receptor beta chains from one sample sequenced in a study of cytomegalovirus exposure and HLA in healthy donors. A multiplex PCR was run with 60 Vbeta primers and 13 Jbeta primers. TCRdb's copy holds only in-frame clones and misses some; the assay was immunoSEQ multiplex PCR. The sample yields about 150,000 clones, around 77% seen once. Material: PBMCs. These receptors were taken from a woman in her 50s in good health and CMV-seropositive.

For the CDR3, the DNA is TGCGCCAGCAGTGTAGGGAGCTCTGGAAACACCATATATTTT. Protein product: CASSVGSSGNTIYF. The chain combines TRBV10-2 with TRBJ1-3; D gene uncertain. Germline assignment: CDR1 WSHSY and CDR2 SAAADI. This CDR3 region has 14 residues. V was pared by 4 bases and J by 0 bases, with 7 bases between.

The rearrangement uses TRBV27 and TRBJ1-2; D not certain. With 3 bases removed from V and 5 bases from J, the gap between germline ends came to 10 bases. The CDR3 covers 13 residues. The germline V gene has CDR1 MNHEY and CDR2 SMNVEV (reference sequence). The CDR3 DNA follows: TGTGCCAGCAGTTTTGACACGCGATATGGCTACACCTTC. This translates into CASSFDTRYGYTF.

This chain uses TRBV6-5 with TRBJ2-7, with 9 bases fitting TRBD2. The CDR3 spans 16 residues. J was trimmed by 0 bases and V by 1 base; bases with no gene match: 4. The germline V gene encodes CDR1 MNHEY and CDR2 SVGAGI. The CDR3 reads CASSYYASGNSYEQYF. Written as DNA, the CDR3 is TGTGCCAGCAGTTACTACGCTAGCGGGAACTCCTACGAGCAGTACTTC.

The count of this clone is one. V and J are TRBV7-2 and TRBJ2-5; TRBD1 aligns across 9 bases. V was clipped by 2 bases and J by 5 bases; unmatched bases: 6. The V gene's germline CDR1 is SGHTA and CDR2 FQGNSA. This CDR3 region has 15 residues. The CDR3 DNA reads as TGTGCCAGCAGCTTATCGGGACAGGGAGGGGAGACCCAGTACTTC. This sequence encodes CASSLSGQGGETQYF.

The chain combines TRBV6-6 with TRBJ2-5, with 12 bases aligning to TRBD2. The CDR3 length is 16 residues. Trimming took 7 bases from V and 9 from J; bases not matched to a gene: 15. Germline-derived CDR1 and CDR2 are MNHNY and SVGAGI (reference sequence). The CDR3 region is CASNKPGSSGRAAQYF. CDR3 coding DNA: TGTGCCAGCAACAAGCCCGGGTCTAGCGGGAGGGCGGCCCAGTACTTC.

This clone was seen a handful of times. The genes are TRBV5-1 and TRBJ1-3; D perhaps matches TRBD1 (5 bases). V lost 0 bases, J lost 0 bases, and 13 bases lay in between. Germline CDR1 SGHRS, CDR2 YFSETQ. The CDR3 runs to 17 residues. The CDR3 sequence: CASSLDFGGSSGNTIYF. Written as DNA, the CDR3 is TGCGCCAGCAGCTTGGATTTCGGGGGAAGCTCTGGAAACACCATATATTTT.

The V call is TRBV5-1, the J call TRBJ1-1, with D unresolved. This CDR3 is 15 amino acids long. Trimming left V 4 bases short and J 0 bases short, with 13 bases between. Germline V CDR1 and CDR2: SGHRS, YFSETQ. The CDR3 region is CASSPRTGMNTEAFF. As DNA, the CDR3 is TGCGCCAGCAGCCCCCGGACGGGGATGAACACTGAAGCTTTCTTT.

The J gene is TRBJ1-1, the V gene TRBV5-1; a weak D match, TRBD1 (5 bases). The CDR3 extends over 13 amino acids. The germline CDR1 and CDR2 sequences are SGHRS and YFSETQ. V shed 5 bases and J shed 4 bases, with 12 bases lying between them. The CDR3, as DNA: TGCGCCAGCAGGTGGGGAGGGACCACTGAAGCTTTCTTT. This codes for CASRWGGTTEAFF.